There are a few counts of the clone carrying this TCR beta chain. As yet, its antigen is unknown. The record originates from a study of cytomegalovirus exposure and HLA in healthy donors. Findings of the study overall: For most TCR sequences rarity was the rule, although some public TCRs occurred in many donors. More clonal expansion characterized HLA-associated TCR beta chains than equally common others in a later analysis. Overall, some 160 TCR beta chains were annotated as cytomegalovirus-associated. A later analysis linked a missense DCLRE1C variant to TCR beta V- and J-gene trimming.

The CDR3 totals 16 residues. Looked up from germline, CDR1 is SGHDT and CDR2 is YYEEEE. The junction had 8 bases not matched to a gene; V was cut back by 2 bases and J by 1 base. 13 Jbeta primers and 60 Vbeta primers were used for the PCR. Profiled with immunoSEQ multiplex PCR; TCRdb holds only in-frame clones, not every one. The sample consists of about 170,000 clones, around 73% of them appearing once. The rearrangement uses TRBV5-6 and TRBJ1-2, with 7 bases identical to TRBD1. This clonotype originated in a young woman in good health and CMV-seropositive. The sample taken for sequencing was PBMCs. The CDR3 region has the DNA TGTGCCAGCAGCTTAAGTTCAACAGGGGTTAACTATGGCTACACCTTC. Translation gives CASSLSSTGVNYGYTF.